This passage covers 20 T cell receptor beta chains from one sample sequenced in a study of cytomegalovirus exposure and HLA in healthy donors. The protocol was immunoSEQ multiplex PCR, while the TCRdb copy is restricted to in-frame clones and leaves out a portion. In the table there are over 250,000 clones, about 85% of which are singletons. The sample was PBMCs. These receptors came from a woman under 40 in good health and CMV-seropositive.

The chain has TRBV5-1 and TRBJ1-1; D not resolved. CDR3 length equals 13 residues. Germline CDR1 SGHRS, CDR2 YFSETQ. Trimming took 1 base from V and 3 from J, leaving 7 bases between them. In DNA, the CDR3 is TGCGCCAGCAGCTTGTTATCTTACACTGAAGCTTTCTTT. It codes for CASSLLSYTEAFF.

This rearrangement joins TRBV2 to TRBJ2-3; 12 nucleotides match TRBD1. There are 20 residues in the CDR3. Germline CDR1 SNHLY, CDR2 FYNNEI. V gave up 4 bases and J gave up 0 bases; unmatched junction bases: 14. The CDR3 is CASSVGDRDRGLSSTDTQYF. CDR3 sequence (DNA): TGTGCCAGCAGTGTAGGGGACCGGGACAGGGGGCTTTCTAGCACAGATACGCAGTATTTT. The full variable domain, its missing parts supplied by reference TRBV2 and TRBJ2-3, is EPEVTQTPSHQVTQMGQEVILRCVPISNHLYFYWYRQILGQKVEFLVSFYNNEISEKSEIFDDQFSVERPDGSNFTLKIRSTKLEDSAMYFCASSVGDRDRGLSSTDTQYFGPGTRLTVL.

The V call is TRBV7-9, the J call TRBJ1-5, with D hard to call. Trimming took 0 bases from V and 2 from J, leaving 8 bases between them. Germline CDR1 and CDR2: SEHNR and FQNEAQ (reference sequence). This CDR3 is built from 15 residues. CDR3 DNA sequence: TGTGCCAGCAGCTTAGCGGGGTCGGGCAATCAGCCCCAGCATTTT. It translates to CASSLAGSGNQPQHF.

This clone appeared a single time. The chain uses TRBV27 and TRBJ2-1; possibly TRBD2 for D (5 bases). The germline V gene encodes CDR1 MNHEY and CDR2 SMNVEV (reference sequence). CDR3 length equals 18 residues. Trimming shortened V by 6 bases and J by 8 bases, and 29 bases separated the two germline ends. CDR3 in DNA: TGTGCCAGCAGCATAGGCCTGAGGGCAGGATTGGGGAGAGATGAGCAGTTCTTC. Translated, it gives CASSIGLRAGLGRDEQFF.

V and J are TRBV6-5 and TRBJ2-3; D possibly uses TRBD1 or TRBD2 (5 bases each). V lost 4 bases, J lost 4 bases, and 18 bases lay in between. This CDR3 has 16 amino acids. Looked up from germline, CDR1 is MNHEY and CDR2 is SVGAGI. As DNA, the CDR3 is TGTGCCAGCAGTTTTGACTCGGGACCTTGGCCAGATACGCAGTATTTT. It yields the protein CASSFDSGPWPDTQYF.

The chain links TRBV5-6 to TRBJ2-5; TRBD2 might be the D (5 bases). V was trimmed by 7 bases and J by 2 bases, leaving 9 bases between them. The CDR3 consists of 12 residues. Germline assignment: CDR1 SGHDT and CDR2 YYEEEE. This chain's CDR3 is CASRGLQETQYF. The CDR3 nucleotides read TGTGCCAGCCGGGGATTACAAGAGACCCAGTACTTC.

The rearrangement uses TRBV11-3 and TRBJ2-1; D unclear. This CDR3 contains 15 residues. Trimming took off 1 base at V and 0 bases at J, with 7 bases between the two ends. Germline lookup yields CDR1 SGHNT and CDR2 YENEEA. The CDR3 loop reads CASSLAQSSYNEQFF. Written as DNA, the CDR3 is TGTGCCAGCAGCTTAGCGCAGAGCTCCTACAATGAGCAGTTCTTC. The entire variable domain, with the rest obtained from reference TRBV11-3 and TRBJ2-1, is as follows: EAGVVQSPRYKIIEKKQPVAFWCNPISGHNTLYWYLQNLGQGPELLIRYENEEAVDDSQLPKDRFSAERLKGVDSTLKIQPAELGDSAVYLCASSLAQSSYNEQFFGPGTRLTVL.

With regard to this clone: The sample has other DNA sequences that encode this CDR3 too. Here the CDR3 reads CASSVVSGGNTIYF. CDR3 nucleotide sequence: TGTGCCAGCAGCGTAGTCTCGGGAGGAAACACCATATATTTT. The chain couples TRBV9 to TRBJ1-3; no clear D. Germline CDR1 reads SGDLS; CDR2 reads YYNGEE. V lost 0 bases, J lost 4 bases, and 8 bases lay in between. The CDR3 is 14 amino acids.

This clone was seen just once. The rearrangement links TRBV13 to TRBJ1-2; 7 bases line up with TRBD1. The V gene's germline CDR1 is PRHDT and CDR2 FYEKMQ (reference sequence). The CDR3 is 15 residues long. V was clipped by 1 base and J by 1 base; unmatched bases: 3. The CDR3 is CASSLAGGSNYGYTF. DNA for the CDR3: TGTGCCAGCAGCTTAGCAGGGGGAAGTAACTATGGCTACACCTTC.

This clone has only a few counts. The J gene is TRBJ2-3, the V gene TRBV5-1, with D unclear. The CDR3 runs to 14 residues. Germline CDR1 SGHRS, CDR2 YFSETQ. V was clipped by 2 bases and J by 0 bases, with 7 bases between them. CDR3 DNA sequence: TGCGCCAGCAGCTTCCGACCCAGCACAGATACGCAGTATTTT. This sequence encodes CASSFRPSTDTQYF.

The V and J genes are TRBV9 and TRBJ2-6, with D tentatively TRBD1 (5 bases). Germline V lookup: CDR1 SGDLS, CDR2 YYNGEE. V lost 3 bases and J 0 bases, leaving 10 bases between the germline ends. This CDR3 has 16 amino acids. The CDR3 nucleotides read TGTGCCAGCAGCGCGAGACAGCTCTCTGGGGCCAACGTCCTGACTTTC. It specifies CASSARQLSGANVLTF.

This chain uses TRBV28 with TRBJ2-5, with D uncertain. Germline V lookup: CDR1 MDHEN, CDR2 SYDVKM. The CDR3 runs 12 residues. Trimming left V 2 bases short and J 7 bases short, with 8 bases between. The DNA for the CDR3 is TGTGCCAGCAGTTTAGACGTTGTGACCCAGTACTTC. Encoded protein: CASSLDVVTQYF.

The chain employs TRBV7-6 and TRBJ2-7, with D possibly being TRBD1 or TRBD2 (5 bases each). V dropped 1 base and J dropped 2 bases, with 18 bases sitting between them. The CDR3 has 17 residues. Looked up from germline, CDR1 is SGHVS and CDR2 is FNYEAQ. CDR3 nucleotide sequence: TGTGCCAGCAGCTTAGTACTATCGGGACCAAACCCCTACGAGCAGTACTTC. This encodes CASSLVLSGPNPYEQYF.

This clone was counted a single time. The J gene is TRBJ1-1, the V gene TRBV27, with a weak D call TRBD1 (5 bases). Looked up from germline, CDR1 is MNHEY and CDR2 is SMNVEV (reference sequence). Trimming stripped 3 bases from V and 5 bases from J, with 19 bases between. CDR3 length equals 16 residues. The DNA of the CDR3 is TGTGCCAGCAGTTTTGGGGCCGAGGCGCTGAGGACTGAAGCTTTCTTT. Its protein is CASSFGAEALRTEAFF.

Only a few counts were recorded for this clone. This sequence joins TRBV9 and TRBJ2-2, with 9 nucleotides matching TRBD1. V gave up 0 bases and J gave up 3 bases; unmatched junction bases: 3. CDR1 and CDR2 (germline): SGDLS, YYNGEE. The CDR3 is 16 amino acids. The CDR3 DNA reads TGTGCCAGCAGCGTAGGGACAGGGGTTTACACCGGGGAGCTGTTTTTT. Translation gives CASSVGTGVYTGELFF.

The chain has TRBV5-3 and TRBJ2-7; D is uncertain. TRBV5-3 is an ORF, with its function uncertain. Trimming shortened V by 1 base and J by 1 base, and 12 bases separated the two germline ends. CDR3 length equals 15 residues. This CDR3 reads CARSLNWWVSYEQYF. The CDR3 DNA is TGTGCCAGAAGCTTGAACTGGTGGGTATCCTACGAGCAGTACTTC.

This chain joins TRBV5-1 and TRBJ1-5; possibly TRBD1 for D (5 bases). Germline CDR1 and CDR2: SGHRS and YFSETQ. The CDR3 sequence is 15 residues long. Trimming took 0 bases from V and 7 from J, leaving 14 bases between them. CDR3: CASSLAGNMGQPQHF. The CDR3 coding sequence is TGCGCCAGCAGCTTGGCAGGGAACATGGGGCAGCCCCAGCATTTT.

This clone was observed a single time. The genes are TRBV2 and TRBJ1-4; 8 nucleotides match TRBD1. This CDR3 has 16 amino acids. V gave up 6 bases and J gave up 2 bases; unmatched junction bases: 8. Germline-derived CDR1 and CDR2 are SNHLY and FYNNEI. The CDR3 is CASRLYRGSTNEKLFF. CDR3 nucleotides: TGTGCCAGCAGACTATACAGGGGGTCCACTAATGAAAAACTGTTTTTT.

This clone was seen a single time. The chain couples TRBV2 to TRBJ1-1; D may be TRBD1 (6 bases). Germline CDR1 SNHLY, CDR2 FYNNEI. This CDR3 is built from 14 residues. Trimming cost V 1 base and J 3 bases, with 9 bases left between them. Written as DNA, the CDR3 is TGTGCCAGCAGTGAAGGGGGGGGCCACACTGAAGCTTTCTTT. Translated: CASSEGGGHTEAFF.

This chain uses TRBV5-4 with TRBJ1-6, with 9 positions matching TRBD1. With 3 bases clipped from V and 9 bases from J, the junction kept 4 bases outside the gene matches. Germline V CDR1 and CDR2: SGHNT, YYREEE (reference sequence). The CDR3 covers 14 residues. In DNA form, the CDR3 reads TGTGCCAGCAGCTCGCCGGGACAGGGTTCACCCCTCCACTTT. Its protein product is CASSSPGQGSPLHF.